This T cell receptor beta chain was found in a study of cytomegalovirus exposure and HLA in healthy donors. The data were produced by immunoSEQ multiplex PCR, yet TCRdb's version contains in-frame clones alone and is incomplete. Of over 150,000 clones detected, around 85% appear once; the ten largest clones hold 15% to 20%. The length of the CDR3 is 15 residues. Germline CDR1 and CDR2: MNHNS and SASEGT. V was pared by 4 bases and J by 5 bases, with 9 bases of the junction left unmatched. Sequencing used PBMCs. The chain links TRBV6-1 to TRBJ2-7, with TRBD1 matching over 9 bases. The sequence derives from a young man in good health and CMV-seropositive. The DNA of the CDR3 is TGTGCCAGCAGTGTGGGTACAGGGGGCCGGGACGAGCAGTACTTC. Its translation is CASSVGTGGRDEQYF.